This T cell receptor (beta chain) was captured in a study of T-cell reconstitution after alpha-beta-depleted transplantation in children. The study's findings and limits: Where alpha-beta T cells came from about two months after transplant was reportedly several hundred expanded graft clones. After one year, T-cell counts and TCRbeta diversity mostly came from new T cells. In some patients, recipient T cells and intrathymic progenitors surviving conditioning explained high day-60 diversity.

Using unique molecular identifiers, the investigators prepared the TCRbeta library. Via MiXCR, TCRdb re-called the PCR reads, giving one row per CDR3 protein. The repertoire has about 150,000 distinct CDR3 sequences, 11% of them found once; the top ten carry over 10%. V was pared by 1 base and J by 5 bases, with 10 bases of the junction left unmatched. CDR3 length: 15 residues. The germline V gene encodes CDR1 DFQATT and CDR2 SNEGSKA (reference sequence). Concerning this clonotype: Antigen specificity is unknown. This clone may be a read error of a much larger clone one base away. The conserved phenylalanine or tryptophan normally closing the CDR3 is absent here, so this likely arose from a read error.

This sequence joins TRBV20-1 and TRBJ1-1; 7 nucleotides line up with TRBD1. This receptor was obtained from a boy younger than 10 with acute myeloid leukemia, due to receive a stem cell transplant. The specimen comprised PBMCs, sampled before TCRalphabeta/CD19-depleted stem cell transplant. The CDR3 loop reads CSARGTGIQTTEAFS. The CDR3 coding sequence is TGCAGTGCTAGAGGGACAGGCATCCAAACAACTGAAGCTTTCTCT.